The clone carrying this T cell receptor (beta chain) was observed a few times. The data belong to a study of CD8+ T cells in alopecia areata. In each case, RNA was isolated and then reverse transcribed into cDNA as the sequencing template. Repertoires were generated with immunoSEQ multiplex PCR, while TCRdb's copy carries only in-frame clones and drops some. The sample records 150,000 or so clones, roughly 50% being singletons. The receptor was isolated from a human donor in good health. Sample: CD4+ T cells sorted from blood.

CDR3 region: CAWSVVGTSNEQFF. DNA of the CDR3: TGTGCCTGGAGTGTAGTAGGGACCAGTAATGAGCAGTTCTTC. The rearrangement uses TRBV30 and TRBJ2-1; perhaps D is TRBD1 or TRBD2 (5 bases each). The ends were cut back, 0 bases at V and 7 bases at J, with 13 bases in the middle. Looked up from germline, CDR1 is GTSNPN and CDR2 is SVGIG (reference sequence). This CDR3 region has 14 residues.